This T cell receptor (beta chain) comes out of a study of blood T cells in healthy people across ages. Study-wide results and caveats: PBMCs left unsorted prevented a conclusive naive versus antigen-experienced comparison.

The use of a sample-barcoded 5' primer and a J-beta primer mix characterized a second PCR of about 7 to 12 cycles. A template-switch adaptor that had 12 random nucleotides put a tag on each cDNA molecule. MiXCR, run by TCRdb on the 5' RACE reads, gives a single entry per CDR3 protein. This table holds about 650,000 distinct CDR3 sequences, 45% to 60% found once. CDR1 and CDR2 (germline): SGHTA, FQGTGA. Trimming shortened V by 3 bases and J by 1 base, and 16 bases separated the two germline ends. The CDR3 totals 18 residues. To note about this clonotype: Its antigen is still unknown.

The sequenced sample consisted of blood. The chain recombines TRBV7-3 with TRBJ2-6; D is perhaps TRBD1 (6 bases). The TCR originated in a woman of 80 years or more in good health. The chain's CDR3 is CASSLEKGVESGANVLTF. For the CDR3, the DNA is TGTGCCAGCAGCTTGGAAAAGGGGGTTGAGTCTGGGGCCAACGTCCTGACTTTC.